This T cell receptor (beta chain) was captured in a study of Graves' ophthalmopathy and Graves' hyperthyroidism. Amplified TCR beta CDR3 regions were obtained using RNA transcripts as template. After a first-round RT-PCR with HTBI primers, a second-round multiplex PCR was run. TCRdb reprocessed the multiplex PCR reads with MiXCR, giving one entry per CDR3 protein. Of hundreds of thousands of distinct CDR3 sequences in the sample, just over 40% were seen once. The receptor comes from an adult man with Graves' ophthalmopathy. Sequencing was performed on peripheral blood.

CDR3 amino acids: CASSFGGGRTNVLTF. CDR3 nucleotides: TGTGCCAGCAGCTTCGGGGGAGGTAGGACCAACGTCCTGACTTTC. The chain carries TRBV7-9 and TRBJ2-6, with a tentative D call TRBD2 (6 bases). Trimming removed 3 bases from V and 8 bases from J, with 14 bases in between. CDR1 is SEHNR, CDR2 FQNEAQ, per germline (reference sequence). The CDR3 totals 15 residues.